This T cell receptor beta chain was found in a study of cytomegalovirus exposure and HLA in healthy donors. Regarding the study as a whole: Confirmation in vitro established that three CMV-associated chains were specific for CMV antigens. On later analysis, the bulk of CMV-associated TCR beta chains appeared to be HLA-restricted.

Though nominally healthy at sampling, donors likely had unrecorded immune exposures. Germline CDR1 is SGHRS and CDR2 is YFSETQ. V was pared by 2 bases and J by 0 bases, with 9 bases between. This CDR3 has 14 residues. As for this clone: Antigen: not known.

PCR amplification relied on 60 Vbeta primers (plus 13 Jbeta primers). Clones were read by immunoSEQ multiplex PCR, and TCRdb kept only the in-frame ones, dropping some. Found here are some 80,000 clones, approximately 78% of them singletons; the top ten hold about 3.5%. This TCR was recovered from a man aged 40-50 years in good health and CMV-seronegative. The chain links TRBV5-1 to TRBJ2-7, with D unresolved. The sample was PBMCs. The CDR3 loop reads CASSFSGYSYEQYF. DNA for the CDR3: TGCGCCAGCAGCTTTTCAGGTTACTCCTACGAGCAGTACTTC. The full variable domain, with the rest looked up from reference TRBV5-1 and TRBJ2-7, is KAGVTQTPRYLIKTRGQQVTLSCSPISGHRSVSWYQQTPGQGLQFLFEYFSETQRNKGNFPGRFSGRQFSNSRSEMNVSTLELGDSALYLCASSFSGYSYEQYFGPGTRLTVT.